This is a list of T cell receptor beta chains from one sample in a study of cytomegalovirus exposure and HLA in healthy donors. This table comes from immunoSEQ multiplex PCR, and its TCRdb copy is limited to in-frame clones, with some not included. Here the sample spans tens of thousands of clones, about 93% being singletons. Material for sequencing was PBMCs. Every receptor here comes from a woman in her 30s in good health and CMV-seropositive. The CDR3 runs from the conserved cysteine through the conserved F or W. The order of the fields is CDR3 protein, CDR3 DNA, D gene, V gene, J gene, clone size. The D gene is left open where the match is weak. Rows give clone size only sometimes, using once, few, many, or a class for an expanded clone.

CDR3aa: CASSPRTGDNQPQHF
CDR3nt: TGTGCCAGCAGCCCTCGAACAGGGGACAATCAGCCCCAGCATTTT
d_gene: TRBD1
v_gene: TRBV11-2
j_gene: TRBJ1-5
abundance: NA

CDR3aa: CASKKRQVQNEKLFF
CDR3nt: TGTGCCAGCAAAAAACGACAGGTCCAAAATGAAAAACTGTTTTTT
d_gene: NA
v_gene: TRBV2
j_gene: TRBJ1-4
abundance: once

CDR3aa: CASSPRGGTPEAFF
CDR3nt: TGTGCCAGCAGCCCAAGGGGAGGCACCCCCGAAGCTTTCTTT
d_gene: NA
v_gene: TRBV25-1
j_gene: TRBJ1-1
abundance: NA

CDR3aa: CASSSLGGLSSADTQYF
CDR3nt: TGTGCCAGCAGTTCCTTAGGGGGCCTATCCTCAGCAGATACGCAGTATTTT
d_gene: TRBD1
v_gene: TRBV28
j_gene: TRBJ2-3
abundance: NA

CDR3aa: CATSRNRENYEQYF
CDR3nt: TGTGCCACCAGCAGGAACAGGGAAAACTACGAGCAGTACTTC
d_gene: NA
v_gene: TRBV15
j_gene: TRBJ2-7
abundance: NA

CDR3aa: CASSGWAENTEAFF
CDR3nt: TGCGCCAGCAGTGGCTGGGCAGAGAACACTGAAGCTTTCTTT
d_gene: NA
v_gene: TRBV10-2
j_gene: TRBJ1-1
abundance: NA

CDR3aa: CASSFRREGGEQYF
CDR3nt: TGTGCCAGCAGCTTTAGGCGGGAGGGAGGCGAGCAGTACTTC
d_gene: TRBD2
v_gene: TRBV7-2
j_gene: TRBJ2-7
abundance: NA

CDR3aa: CASSLGPSGGNEQFF
CDR3nt: TGCGCCAGCAGCCTGGGACCCTCCGGGGGCAATGAGCAGTTCTTC
d_gene: NA
v_gene: TRBV5-1
j_gene: TRBJ2-1
abundance: NA

CDR3aa: CASSGGGGRRSYEQYF
CDR3nt: TGTGCCAGCAGCGGGGGCGGCGGGAGGCGATCCTACGAGCAGTACTTC
d_gene: TRBD2
v_gene: TRBV7-2
j_gene: TRBJ2-7
abundance: NA

CDR3aa: CAWIWRRTGELFF
CDR3nt: TGTGCCTGGATCTGGAGGCGGACCGGGGAGCTGTTTTTT
d_gene: NA
v_gene: TRBV30
j_gene: TRBJ2-2
abundance: NA

CDR3aa: CASSGQTGTQYF
CDR3nt: TGCGCCAGCAGTGGACAGACAGGGACCCAGTACTTC
d_gene: NA
v_gene: TRBV10-2
j_gene: TRBJ2-5
abundance: once

CDR3aa: CASSARETQYF
CDR3nt: TGTGCCAGCAGTGCGCGGGAGACCCAGTACTTC
d_gene: NA
v_gene: TRBV6-1
j_gene: TRBJ2-5
abundance: NA

CDR3aa: CASSPRAAGAKNIQYF
CDR3nt: TGTGCCAGCTCACCACGGGCAGCGGGCGCCAAAAACATTCAGTACTTC
d_gene: NA
v_gene: TRBV18
j_gene: TRBJ2-4
abundance: NA

CDR3aa: CASSGAAVGYTF
CDR3nt: TGTGCCAGCAGTGGAGCGGCTGTTGGCTACACCTTC
d_gene: NA
v_gene: TRBV28
j_gene: TRBJ1-2
abundance: NA

CDR3aa: CASRRARTGGDATNEKLFF
CDR3nt: TGCGCCAGCAGGCGCGCTCGGACAGGAGGAGACGCAACTAATGAAAAACTGTTTTTT
d_gene: TRBD1
v_gene: TRBV5-1
j_gene: TRBJ1-4
abundance: NA

CDR3aa: CASSSTAYEQYF
CDR3nt: TGTGCCAGCAGTTCGACAGCTTACGAGCAGTACTTC
d_gene: NA
v_gene: TRBV7-9
j_gene: TRBJ2-7
abundance: NA

CDR3aa: CASSIVGGSYEQYF
CDR3nt: TGTGCCAGTAGTATCGTGGGAGGGAGTTACGAGCAGTACTTC
d_gene: TRBD2
v_gene: TRBV19
j_gene: TRBJ2-7
abundance: NA

CDR3aa: CASSPAGTSRAYEQYF
CDR3nt: TGTGCCAGCAGCCCTGCGGGGACTAGCCGAGCCTACGAGCAGTACTTC
d_gene: TRBD2
v_gene: TRBV11-2
j_gene: TRBJ2-7
abundance: NA

CDR3aa: CASSQMLGTFEQYF
CDR3nt: TGCGCCAGCAGCCAAATGCTAGGGACTTTCGAGCAGTACTTC
d_gene: NA
v_gene: TRBV4-3
j_gene: TRBJ2-7
abundance: NA

CDR3aa: CASSYSGTAYGYTF
CDR3nt: TGTGCCAGCAGTTACTCTGGGACAGCCTATGGCTACACCTTC
d_gene: TRBD1
v_gene: TRBV6-5
j_gene: TRBJ1-2
abundance: NA